This T cell receptor (beta chain) comes out of a study of T cell responses to AZD1222 COVID-19 vaccine. Only a few counts were recorded for this clone. The table came from immunoSEQ multiplex PCR; TCRdb's copy has only in-frame clones and leaves some out. The sample gives about 120,000 clones, around nine tenths of which show up once; around 15% is in the top ten. V lost 3 bases, J lost 3 bases, and 6 bases stayed unmatched. The CDR3 is made up of 16 amino acids. Germline V lookup: CDR1 SEHNR, CDR2 FQNEAQ (reference sequence). This specimen consisted of peripheral blood, obtained 28 days after the second AZD1222 dose. J is TRBJ1-5 and V is TRBV7-9; 9 bases line up with TRBD1. The sequence was collected from an adult who received the AZD1222 COVID-19 vaccine. CDR3 DNA sequence: TGTGCCAGCAGCTTCGGGACAGGGAGGGTCAATCAGCCCCAGCATTTT. Translated: CASSFGTGRVNQPQHF.